The present TCR beta chain was sequenced within a study of regulatory T cells in long-lasting Graves disease. Study-wide points: TCR diversity was lower in persistent Graves' patients than in newly diagnosed ones. Persistent disease samples used TRBV28, TRBJ1-2 and TRBJ2-5 preferentially.

V was clipped by 10 bases and J by 5 bases, with 14 bases between them. Looked up from germline, CDR1 is MDHEN and CDR2 is SYDVKM. The CDR3 runs to 12 residues. The time point: persistent/refractory GD, antithyroid drugs over 5 years with positive TRAb. The TCR library was made from RNA extracted from PBMCs. This clonotype was seen many times. What it recognizes is unknown. Both iRepertoire HTBI primers and Arm-PCR of CDR3 regions were used to build the TCR beta libraries. TCRdb passed the multiplex PCR reads through MiXCR, listing each CDR3 protein once. The data show hundreds of thousands of distinct CDR3 sequences, with 25% to 35% seen just once and 40% to 50% held by the top ten.

This sequence was found in a female donor with Graves disease. The sequences come from peripheral blood mononuclear cells (PBMCs), collected when the disease was refractory, from a patient treated with antithyroid drugs. The chain employs TRBV28 and TRBJ1-1, with D hard to call. CDR3 bases: TGTGCCATTTCTAACCCTGGTACTGAAGCTTTCTTT. Protein sequence: CAISNPGTEAFF.